This TCR beta chain was profiled in a study of early T cells in non-severe SARS-CoV-2 infection. Study-level background: Chains stayed unpaired after sequencing of bulk RNA from unsorted whole blood.

This CDR3 region has 15 residues. The V end was cut by 0 bases, the J end by 0 bases, with 9 bases between. CDR1 is SQVTM and CDR2 is ANQGSEA in the germline V gene. cDNA molecules, individually, were tagged with unique molecular identifiers. One entry per CDR3 protein results from TCRdb running MiXCR on the 5' RACE reads. The sample holds around 94,000 distinct CDR3 sequences, roughly 13% seen once. This clonotype was recorded many times. Antigen unknown. The study, taken as a whole, reports: A preference for anti-spike CD8 responses marked VDJdb matching, which missed private and CD4 specificities.

The sequence was collected from an adult who was a healthcare worker with PCR-confirmed SARS-CoV-2 infection or an uninfected control (not recorded which). The specimen sequenced was whole blood. The chain joins TRBV29-1 to TRBJ2-1; D unclear. CDR3: CSVEDLDSSYNEQFF. Here the CDR3 DNA reads TGCAGCGTTGAAGATCTAGATAGCTCCTACAATGAGCAGTTCTTC.